The rows below give T cell receptor beta chains drawn from one sample of a study of cytomegalovirus exposure and HLA in healthy donors. Profiling relied on immunoSEQ multiplex PCR, and the TCRdb table lists in-frame clones only, not all of them. Here the sample spans hundreds of thousands of clones, roughly 89% being singletons. Sequenced material: PBMCs. Receptor source: a woman aged 18 to 35 in good health and CMV-seronegative. The CDR3 runs from the conserved cysteine through the conserved F or W. The D gene is left open where the match is weak. Clone size, where shown, is once, few, many, or a class for clones that have expanded.

V gene,clone size,D gene,CDR3 length,J gene,CDR3 protein,CDR3 DNA
TRBV5-1,NA,NA,15,TRBJ2-2,CASSVGYRVGGELFF,TGCGCCAGCAGCGTAGGCTACAGGGTTGGCGGGGAGCTGTTTTTT
TRBV5-1,NA,NA,18,TRBJ2-6,CASSLLDRLVSGANVLTF,TGCGCCAGCAGCTTGCTAGACAGACTAGTCTCTGGGGCCAACGTCCTGACTTTC
TRBV2,few,TRBD1,12,TRBJ2-1,CASSSQGNEQFF,TGTGCCAGCAGTTCACAGGGGAATGAGCAGTTCTTC
TRBV29-1,NA,NA,13,TRBJ2-7,CSVEEEESYEQYF,TGCAGCGTTGAAGAAGAGGAGAGCTACGAGCAGTACTTC
TRBV18,NA,NA,15,TRBJ1-2,CASSPRDTGNYGYTF,TGTGCCAGCTCACCCCGGGACACCGGTAACTATGGCTACACCTTC
TRBV7-6,NA,NA,19,TRBJ1-5,CASSKGRSGGRTSNQPQHF,TGTGCCAGCAGCAAAGGCCGCTCGGGCGGGCGGACCAGCAATCAGCCCCAGCATTTT
TRBV7-2,NA,NA,16,TRBJ2-7,CASSQGGAGPPYEQYF,TGTGCCAGCAGCCAAGGAGGGGCAGGGCCCCCATACGAGCAGTACTTC
TRBV7-9,NA,NA,12,TRBJ2-1,CASSFVANEQFF,TGTGCCAGCAGCTTCGTTGCGAATGAGCAGTTCTTC
TRBV29-1,NA,TRBD1,15,TRBJ1-2,CSVEGSTGVGYGYTF,TGCAGCGTTGAAGGTTCTACAGGGGTGGGCTATGGCTACACCTTC
TRBV6-5,NA,NA,14,TRBJ1-5,CASSYSGEDQPQHF,TGTGCCAGCAGTTACTCAGGGGAGGATCAGCCCCAGCATTTT
TRBV6-5,NA,NA,13,TRBJ2-7,CASSYSPGGEQYF,TGTGCCAGCAGTTACTCACCTGGGGGGGAGCAGTACTTC
TRBV2,NA,NA,15,TRBJ1-2,CASSEGRINGYGYTF,TGTGCCAGCAGTGAAGGCAGGATCAATGGCTATGGCTACACCTTC
TRBV19,NA,TRBD1,15,TRBJ2-2,CATKTGAANTGELFF,TGTGCCACTAAGACAGGGGCCGCGAACACCGGGGAGCTGTTTTTT
TRBV19,NA,TRBD2,15,TRBJ2-7,CASSTPSGAAYEQYF,TGTGCCAGTAGTACTCCAAGCGGGGCCGCCTACGAGCAGTACTTC
TRBV5-1,NA,TRBD1,21,TRBJ2-5,CASSRAPGSGQGGKIQETQYF,TGCGCCAGCAGCAGAGCACCCGGCTCTGGACAGGGTGGGAAAATTCAAGAGACCCAGTACTTC
TRBV25-1,NA,TRBD1,15,TRBJ1-4,CASSARQGHGEKLFF,TGTGCCAGCAGTGCTCGACAGGGTCACGGGGAAAAACTGTTTTTT
TRBV11-2,NA,TRBD2,18,TRBJ2-2,CASSGGLAGGRYTGELFF,TGTGCCAGCAGCGGGGGACTAGCGGGGGGACGGTACACCGGGGAGCTGTTTTTT
TRBV4-1,NA,TRBD2,17,TRBJ2-7,CASSQLNAAGGAYEQYF,TGCGCCAGCAGCCAACTTAACGCAGCGGGGGGGGCCTACGAGCAGTACTTC
TRBV7-6,NA,TRBD2,16,TRBJ2-1,CASSLDLLAGDDEQFF,TGTGCCAGCAGCTTAGACTTGCTAGCGGGGGACGATGAGCAGTTCTTC